This TCR beta chain was identified in a study of T cell responses to AZD1222 COVID-19 vaccine. Study observations and caveats: Per reports, nearly half of all spike-specific TCRs target regions that are unmutated in variants. Only 5 or 6 individuals given AZD1222 were seropositive at baseline.

Trimming removed 0 bases from V and 7 bases from J; junction bases left unmatched: 7. This CDR3 is built from 16 residues. Germline CDR1 SGHTA, CDR2 FQGNSA. As regards this clone: Its antigen is undetermined.

Data came from immunoSEQ multiplex PCR; TCRdb stores just in-frame clones and leaves some out. Here the sample spans about 130,000 clones, around 92% being singletons. This chain joins TRBV7-2 and TRBJ2-1; the match to TRBD2 covers 9 bases. The clonotype comes from an adult in good health. The starting material was peripheral blood, obtained on day 0 of AZD1222 vaccination. CDR3 in amino acids: CASSLALSGGLNEQFF. The CDR3 bases are TGTGCCAGCAGCTTAGCGCTTAGCGGGGGTTTGAATGAGCAGTTCTTC.